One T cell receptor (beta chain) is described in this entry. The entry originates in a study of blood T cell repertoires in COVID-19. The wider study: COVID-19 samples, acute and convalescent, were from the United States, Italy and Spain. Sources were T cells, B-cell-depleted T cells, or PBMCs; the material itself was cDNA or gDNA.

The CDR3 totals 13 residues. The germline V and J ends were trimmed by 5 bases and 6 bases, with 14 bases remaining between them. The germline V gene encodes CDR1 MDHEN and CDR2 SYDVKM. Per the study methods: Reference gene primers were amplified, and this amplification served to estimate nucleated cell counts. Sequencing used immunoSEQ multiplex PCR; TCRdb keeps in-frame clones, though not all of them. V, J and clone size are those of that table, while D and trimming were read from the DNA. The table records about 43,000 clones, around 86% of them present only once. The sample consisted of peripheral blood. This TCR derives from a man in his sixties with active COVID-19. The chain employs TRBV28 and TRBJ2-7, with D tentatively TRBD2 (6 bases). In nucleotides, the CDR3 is TGTGCCAGCAGTCTACAGGAGGGGCGCGAGCAGTACTTC. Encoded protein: CASSLQEGREQYF.